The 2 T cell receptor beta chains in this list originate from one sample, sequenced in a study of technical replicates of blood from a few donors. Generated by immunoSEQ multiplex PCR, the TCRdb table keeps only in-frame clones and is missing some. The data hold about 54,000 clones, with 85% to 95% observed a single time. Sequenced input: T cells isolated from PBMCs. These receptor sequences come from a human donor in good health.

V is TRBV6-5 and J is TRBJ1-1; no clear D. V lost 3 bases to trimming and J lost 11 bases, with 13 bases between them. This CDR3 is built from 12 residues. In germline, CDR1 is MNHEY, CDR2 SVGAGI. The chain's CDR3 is CASSYGGQVAFF. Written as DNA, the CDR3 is TGTGCCAGCAGTTATGGAGGGCAGGTCGCTTTCTTT.

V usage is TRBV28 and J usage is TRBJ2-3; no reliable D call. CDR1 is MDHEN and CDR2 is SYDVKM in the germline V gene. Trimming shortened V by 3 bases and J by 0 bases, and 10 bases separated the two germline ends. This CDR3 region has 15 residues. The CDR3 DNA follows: TGTGCCAGCAGTTTTAGCCGTTCTAGCACAGATACGCAGTATTTT. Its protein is CASSFSRSSTDTQYF.